The 28 T cell receptor beta chains reported below all come from one sample, sequenced in a study of vaccination effects on CD4 cells after COVID-19. Investigators separated out CD4+ T cells once approximately 9 days of culture had passed. Each participant was administered two doses of either the BNT162b2 or the mRNA-1273 vaccine. Sequenced by immunoSEQ multiplex PCR; TCRdb stores in-frame clones only, minus some. The sample gives tens of thousands of clones, around 69% of which show up once; about 15% is in the top ten. Antigens of these TCRs are unknown. Sequenced here: CD4+ T cells from PBMCs cultured without peptide, sampled after COVID-19 vaccination. The receptor source for this set is a human donor who received a COVID-19 vaccine.

V and J are TRBV7-6 and TRBJ2-3; D perhaps matches TRBD2 (5 bases). V lost 5 bases and J 1 base, leaving 10 bases between the germline ends. Germline lookup yields CDR1 SGHVS and CDR2 FNYEAQ. This CDR3 region has 14 residues. CDR3 coding DNA: TGTGCCAGCAGCCGGACTCGTGGCACAGATACGCAGTATTTT. Translating gives CASSRTRGTDTQYF.

The V and J genes are TRBV5-1 and TRBJ2-1; 9 bases map to TRBD1. The CDR3 contains 14 residues. Germline V gene sequence: CDR1 SGHRS, CDR2 YFSETQ. J gave up 7 bases and V 4 bases, and 6 bases lay outside the gene matches. CDR3 loop: CASSRGQGTNEQFF. The CDR3 DNA follows: TGCGCCAGCAGCAGGGGACAGGGAACGAATGAGCAGTTCTTC.

V is TRBV6-5 and J is TRBJ1-1; 7 nucleotides agree with TRBD1. Per germline, CDR1 MNHEY and CDR2 SVGAGI. The CDR3 is 12 residues long. Trimming removed 2 bases from V and 10 bases from J; junction bases left unmatched: 4. The CDR3 region has the DNA TGTGCCAGCAGTTACCAGACAGGGACAGCTTTCTTT. Translation gives CASSYQTGTAFF.

This clone is judged medium-sized (0.01 to 0.1%). Other DNA variants within this sample encode the same CDR3. CDR3 loop: CASSSDTGELFF. DNA of the CDR3: TGTGCCAGCAGCTCAGACACCGGGGAGCTGTTTTTT. V and J are TRBV7-2 and TRBJ2-2, with unresolved D. The V end lost 4 bases, the J end lost 3 bases, and 3 bases lay between the germline ends. The CDR3 covers 12 residues. Germline loops: CDR1 SGHTA, CDR2 FQGNSA.

This clone appeared a few times. The chain recombines TRBV5-1 with TRBJ1-1; TRBD1 aligns across 8 bases. The length of the CDR3 is 13 residues. In germline, CDR1 is SGHRS, CDR2 YFSETQ. V was pared by 5 bases and J by 5 bases, with 5 bases of the junction left unmatched. CDR3 sequence reads: CASRNTGGTEAFF. The CDR3 DNA is TGCGCCAGCAGAAACACAGGGGGAACTGAAGCTTTCTTT.

This chain connects TRBV6-5 to TRBJ1-2; 9 nucleotides agree with TRBD1. Losses at the gene ends were 10 bases for V and 5 bases for J; bases not matched to a gene: 5. CDR1 and CDR2 (germline): MNHEY, SVGAGI. The CDR3 has 12 residues. CDR3 nucleotides: TGTGCCACCAGACAGGGGGGATATGGCTACACCTTC. Amino acid sequence: CATRQGGYGYTF.

This chain connects TRBV19 to TRBJ1-2, with TRBD1 identical over 8 bases. The CDR3 has 13 residues. The ends lost 10 bases at V and 3 bases at J; junction bases unmatched: 7. Germline values: CDR1 LNHDA, CDR2 SQIVND (reference sequence). The CDR3 is CATRPGQDYGYTF. DNA for the CDR3: TGTGCCACTCGCCCGGGACAGGACTATGGCTACACCTTC.

This clone occurred a few times. This sequence joins TRBV19 and TRBJ2-2; 7 nucleotides align to TRBD1. J lost 0 bases, V lost 5 bases, and 0 bases had no gene match. CDR3 length: 14 amino acids. Germline CDR1 is LNHDA and CDR2 is SQIVND (reference sequence). CDR3 coding DNA: TGTGCCAGTAGTGGACAGGCGAACACCGGGGAGCTGTTTTTT. Translating gives CASSGQANTGELFF. Drawing the rest from reference TRBV19 and TRBJ2-2, the complete variable domain is DGGITQSPKYLFRKEGQNVTLSCEQNLNHDAMYWYRQDPGQGLRLIYYSQIVNDFQKGDIAEGYSVSREKKESFPLTVTSAQKNPTAFYLCASSGQANTGELFFGEGSRLTVL.

The chain couples TRBV7-2 to TRBJ1-5; a weak D match, TRBD1 (6 bases). Germline lookup yields CDR1 SGHTA and CDR2 FQGNSA. Between the trimmed V and J ends, which lost 1 base and 11 bases, there was a span of 15 bases. The CDR3 length is 14 residues. The CDR3 reads CASSLVGGGRSQHF. The CDR3 DNA is TGTGCCAGCAGCTTAGTGGGGGGCGGAAGGTCCCAGCATTTT.

The chain combines TRBV30 with TRBJ1-6, with D tentatively TRBD1 (6 bases). The CDR3 extends over 13 amino acids. Germline V gene data show CDR1 as GTSNPN and CDR2 as SVGIG (reference sequence). With 0 bases removed from V and 7 bases from J, the gap between germline ends came to 7 bases. The CDR3 nucleotides read TGTGCCTGGAGTGTACAGGGAAATTCACCCCTCCACTTT. The encoded protein is CAWSVQGNSPLHF. The full variable domain, rest sourced from reference TRBV30 and TRBJ1-6, is SQTIHQWPATLVQPVGSPLSLECTVEGTSNPNLYWYRQAAGRGLQLLFYSVGIGQISSEVPQNLSASRPQDRQFILSSKKLLLSDSGFYLCAWSVQGNSPLHFGNGTRLTVT.

J is TRBJ2-7 and V is TRBV6-5, with TRBD1 matching over 10 bases. The J segment lost 3 bases and the V segment lost 10 bases, leaving 6 bases of the junction unmatched. The CDR3 has 13 amino acids. Germline CDR1 and CDR2: MNHEY and SVGAGI. The CDR3 DNA follows: TGTGCCACCCTGGGACAGGGGTACTACGAGCAGTACTTC. The encoded protein is CATLGQGYYEQYF.

This chain uses TRBV6-6 with TRBJ2-7, with D unresolved. Germline V gives CDR1 MNHNY, CDR2 SVGAGI (reference sequence). V was clipped by 5 bases and J by 2 bases, with 4 bases between them. The length of the CDR3 is 11 residues. CDR3 coding DNA: TGTGCCAGCAGTAATACCTACGAGCAGTACTTC. This encodes CASSNTYEQYF.

The V call is TRBV4-3, the J call TRBJ1-2, with 7 nucleotides matching TRBD1. The CDR3 has 14 amino acids. Trimming removed 1 base from V and 7 bases from J; junction bases left unmatched: 6. The germline gives CDR1 LGHNA, CDR2 YSLEER. The CDR3 coding sequence is TGCGCCAGCAGCCAAGTTGAGGGGGCTCGTGGCTACACCTTC. This encodes CASSQVEGARGYTF.

This clone has more than one count but fewer than ten. The V and J genes are TRBV18 and TRBJ1-5; no clear D. The CDR3 consists of 15 residues. Trimming shortened V by 1 base and J by 0 bases, and 7 bases separated the two germline ends. Germline V gene lookup returns CDR1 KGHSH and CDR2 LQKENI. The CDR3 DNA follows: TGTGCCAGCTCACCACAGGGTACTAGCAATCAGCCCCAGCATTTT. Its translation: CASSPQGTSNQPQHF.

In its sample, this clone was seen a few times. The V gene is TRBV6-2 or TRBV6-3, the J gene TRBJ2-2; D unresolved. The CDR3 has 18 residues. The V end lost 0 bases, the J end lost 0 bases, and 14 bases lay between the germline ends. Germline CDR1 MNHEY, CDR2 SVGEGT. The CDR3 reads CASSYSRFRLSNTGELFF. CDR3 coding DNA: TGTGCCAGCAGTTACTCGAGGTTTCGCCTCTCGAACACCGGGGAGCTGTTTTTT.

This clone showed up just once. The chain is built from TRBV5-4 and TRBJ2-5; 8 nucleotides agree with TRBD2. Trimming removed 6 bases from V and 7 bases from J; junction bases left unmatched: 5. Germline CDR1 reads SGHNT; CDR2 reads YYREEE (reference sequence). This CDR3 is 12 amino acids long. The CDR3: CASNPREGTQYF. CDR3 sequence (DNA): TGTGCCAGCAATCCCCGGGAGGGGACCCAGTACTTC.

The V and J genes are TRBV19 and TRBJ2-2; D ambiguous. CDR3 size: 14 residues. V shed 3 bases and J shed 4 bases, with 9 bases lying between them. CDR1 is LNHDA, CDR2 SQIVND, per germline (reference sequence). CDR3 loop: CASSIRQSTGELFF. The CDR3 DNA sequence: TGTGCCAGTAGTATCCGCCAAAGCACCGGGGAGCTGTTTTTT.

A few counts support this clone. The chain uses TRBV2 and TRBJ1-5; D is possibly TRBD1 (5 bases). The CDR3 spans 14 residues. V lost 3 bases and J lost 1, with 7 bases in between. The germline V gene has CDR1 SNHLY and CDR2 FYNNEI. The CDR3 protein is CASSDRVSNQPQHF. CDR3 coding DNA: TGTGCCAGCAGTGACAGGGTGAGCAATCAGCCCCAGCATTTT.

The chain links TRBV3-1 (or the pseudogene TRBV3-2) to TRBJ1-2, with D perhaps TRBD1 (5 bases). V was cut by 3 bases and J by 9 bases, with 20 bases left in between. This CDR3 has 15 residues. Per the germline V gene, CDR1 is LGHDT and CDR2 is YNNKEL (reference sequence). CDR3 DNA: TGTGCCAGCAGCCATGGTTGGGACGAGGCCTCGAGCTACACCTTC. It translates to CASSHGWDEASSYTF.

This chain links TRBV5-1 with TRBJ2-2; 9 bases fit TRBD2. The CDR3 sequence is 16 residues long. J was trimmed by 5 bases and V by 0 bases; bases with no gene match: 5. Germline CDR1 and CDR2: SGHRS and YFSETQ. The CDR3 loop is CASSLGSGSGTGELFF. CDR3 sequence (DNA): TGCGCCAGCAGCTTGGGTAGCGGGAGTGGAACCGGGGAGCTGTTTTTT.

This sequence joins TRBV28 and TRBJ1-5; D unclear. Germline CDR1 reads MDHEN; CDR2 reads SYDVKM. CDR3 length: 12 amino acids. Trimming stripped 7 bases from V and 6 bases from J, with 10 bases between. The CDR3 region is CASTALGQPQHF. In DNA form, the CDR3 reads TGTGCCAGCACCGCCCTGGGTCAGCCCCAGCATTTT.

The V and J genes are TRBV3-1 (or the pseudogene TRBV3-2) and TRBJ2-3; 14 bases are shared with TRBD2. The CDR3 is 16 residues long. The germline V gene has CDR1 LGHDT and CDR2 YNNKEL (reference sequence). V lost 4 bases and J lost 3; bases outside the gene matches: 3. The DNA for the CDR3 is TGTGCCAGCAGCCTGGGACTAGCGGGGGTTACAGATACGCAGTATTTT. It yields the protein CASSLGLAGVTDTQYF.

V and J are TRBV9 and TRBJ1-6; D may be TRBD1 (6 bases). The CDR3 contains 14 residues. The ends were cut back, 4 bases at V and 4 bases at J, with 9 bases in the middle. Germline CDR1 SGDLS, CDR2 YYNGEE. The CDR3 reads CASSLDRYNSPLHF. The CDR3 region has the DNA TGTGCCAGCAGCCTCGACAGGTATAATTCACCCCTCCACTTT.

The chain has TRBV9 and TRBJ2-1; unclear D gene. The CDR3 runs to 12 residues. V was shortened by 4 bases and J by 8 bases, with 10 bases between the two germline ends. Germline V CDR1 and CDR2: SGDLS, YYNGEE. CDR3 bases: TGTGCCAGCAGCCCCCAGTTGCATGAGCAGTTCTTC. Protein product: CASSPQLHEQFF.

This clone appeared a single time. The V gene is TRBV5-4, the J gene TRBJ2-5; unclear D gene. V lost 5 bases and J 4 bases, leaving 12 bases between the germline ends. Germline V gives CDR1 SGHNT, CDR2 YYREEE (reference sequence). The CDR3 loop spans 13 amino acids. CDR3 nucleotide sequence: TGTGCCAGCAGTTTGCCCACCTTAGAGACCCAGTACTTC. Translating gives CASSLPTLETQYF.

V is TRBV3-1 (or the pseudogene TRBV3-2) and J is TRBJ2-3, with 9 nucleotides matching TRBD2. V lost 4 bases to trimming and J lost 7 bases; unmatched junction nucleotides: 6. CDR3 length: 14 residues. The germline gives CDR1 LGHDT, CDR2 YNNKEL (reference sequence). In DNA form, the CDR3 reads TGTGCCAGCAGCCCCCTAGGACTAGCGAATACGCAGTATTTT. Protein: CASSPLGLANTQYF.

This clone has just a few counts. V is TRBV3-1 (or the pseudogene TRBV3-2) and J is TRBJ1-3, with D unclear. The germline gives CDR1 LGHDT, CDR2 YNNKEL (reference sequence). The CDR3 runs to 13 residues. V was pared by 4 bases and J by 1 base, with 5 bases between. The CDR3 DNA reads TGTGCCAGCAGCCCTCTATCTGGAAACACCATATATTTT. Translating it yields CASSPLSGNTIYF.

This chain connects TRBV7-2 to TRBJ2-1; no clear D gene. The V and J ends lost 5 bases and 4 bases respectively, with 9 bases between them. Germline loops: CDR1 SGHTA, CDR2 FQGNSA. The CDR3 extends over 13 amino acids. CDR3 bases: TGTGCCAGCAGCCAGACCGTATACAATGAGCAGTTCTTC. This sequence encodes CASSQTVYNEQFF.